Listed below are T cell receptor beta chains from one sample, sequenced in a study of blood T cell repertoires in COVID-19. The assay was immunoSEQ multiplex PCR, and TCRdb's table has in-frame clones only and misses some. The sample lists roughly 200,000 clones; approximately 78% were seen once. Source material: peripheral blood. Receptor source: a woman over 75 with COVID-19, enrolled during active disease. Both conserved end residues are part of each CDR3. The D gene is left open where the match is weak. The size of a clone is reported for some rows only, either as once, few or many, or as a class for expanded clones.

size: few; D: .; V: TRBV6-2/TRBV6-3; length: 12; J: TRBJ1-2; DNA: TGTGCCAGCAGTCCCGGGAGTCGTGGCTACACCTTC; CDR3: CASSPGSRGYTF
size: .; D: .; V: TRBV5-1; length: 16; J: TRBJ1-3; DNA: TGCGCCAGCAGCTTACGAGGAGCAGGGCGGGGAAACACCATATATTTT; CDR3: CASSLRGAGRGNTIYF
size: .; D: .; V: TRBV28; length: 10; J: TRBJ1-1; DNA: TGTGCCGCCCGGGGGACTGAAGCTTTCTTT; CDR3: CAARGTEAFF
size: few; D: .; V: TRBV9; length: 17; J: TRBJ1-2; DNA: TGTGCCAGCAGCGTAGGTCCCACTGGAACAGAAGCCTATGGCTACACCTTC; CDR3: CASSVGPTGTEAYGYTF
size: once; D: TRBD1; V: TRBV7-9; length: 16; J: TRBJ1-1; DNA: TGTGCCAGCAGCTGGGCAGGGGGACAGGGGGCTTGGGGTGCTTTCTTT; CDR3: CASSWAGGQGAWGAFF
size: .; D: .; V: TRBV11-3; length: 15; J: TRBJ2-3; DNA: TGTGCCAGCAGCTTAAAGCCCTTTAGCACAGATACGCAGTATTTT; CDR3: CASSLKPFSTDTQYF
size: .; D: .; V: TRBV11-2; length: 18; J: TRBJ1-6; DNA: TGTGCCAGCAGCTCGGCCGCCCTTCTCAGGGAATATAATTCACCCCTCCACTTT; CDR3: CASSSAALLREYNSPLHF
size: .; D: .; V: TRBV5-1; length: 13; J: TRBJ2-7; DNA: TGCGCCAGCAGCTTGACAGGGTCCTACGAGCAGTACTTC; CDR3: CASSLTGSYEQYF
size: .; D: .; V: TRBV6-2/TRBV6-3; length: 16; J: TRBJ1-4; DNA: TGTGCCAGCAGTCCCGCGAGTGGAGCAACTAATGAAAAACTGTTTTTT; CDR3: CASSPASGATNEKLFF
size: .; D: .; V: TRBV5-1; length: 14; J: TRBJ1-3; DNA: TGCGCCAGCAGCTTGGAAGGGGTTGGAAACACCATATATTTT; CDR3: CASSLEGVGNTIYF
size: .; D: .; V: TRBV7-7; length: 14; J: TRBJ2-2; DNA: TGTGCTAGCCTTGAGGGGCCAGGGGCCGGGGAGCTGTTTTTT; CDR3: CASLEGPGAGELFF
size: .; D: .; V: TRBV7-2; length: 15; J: TRBJ1-1; DNA: TGTGCCAGCATTCAAAGGGGCGGAGGGAGGACTGAAGCTTTCTTT; CDR3: CASIQRGGGRTEAFF
size: once; D: .; V: TRBV10-3; length: 13; J: TRBJ2-1; DNA: TGTGCCATCAGACAGACTAGCTACAATGAGCAGTTCTTC; CDR3: CAIRQTSYNEQFF
size: .; D: .; V: TRBV7-2; length: 15; J: TRBJ1-2; DNA: TGTGCCAGCAGCTTCCCGAGGCCTCAAAACTATGGCTACACCTTC; CDR3: CASSFPRPQNYGYTF
size: once; D: .; V: TRBV29-1; length: 12; J: TRBJ1-1; DNA: TGCAGCGTCTCCGCAGGGGATGATGAAGCTTTCTTT; CDR3: CSVSAGDDEAFF
size: few; D: .; V: TRBV24-1; length: 10; J: TRBJ1-1; DNA: TGTGCCACCAGTGATCCTCAAGCTTTCTTT; CDR3: CATSDPQAFF
size: .; D: TRBD1; V: TRBV12-3/TRBV12-4; length: 13; J: TRBJ2-7; DNA: TGTGCCAGCAGTTCCCTGACAGGGGGCGAGCAGTACTTC; CDR3: CASSSLTGGEQYF
size: .; D: TRBD2; V: TRBV28; length: 18; J: TRBJ2-3; DNA: TGTGCCAGCAGTTTATGGGCGGGGGGGAGGCCCCCCACAGATACGCAGTATTTT; CDR3: CASSLWAGGRPPTDTQYF
size: once; D: .; V: TRBV12-3/TRBV12-4; length: 13; J: TRBJ1-5; DNA: TGTGCCAGCAGCCGACAGGACTTTCAGCCCCAGCATTTT; CDR3: CASSRQDFQPQHF
size: .; D: TRBD1; V: TRBV27; length: 15; J: TRBJ2-2; DNA: TGTGCCAGCAGTTTGCGACAGGGTGGCACCGGGGAGCTGTTTTTT; CDR3: CASSLRQGGTGELFF
size: once; D: .; V: TRBV6-1; length: 14; J: TRBJ1-1; DNA: TGTGCCAGCAGTGAAGGGGTAAGAGGGACTGAAGCTTTCTTT; CDR3: CASSEGVRGTEAFF
size: .; D: .; V: TRBV18; length: 16; J: TRBJ1-2; DNA: TGTGCCAGCTCACCAGACCTAACAGGGCACGGCTATGGCTACACCTTC; CDR3: CASSPDLTGHGYGYTF
size: .; D: .; V: TRBV7-9; length: 15; J: TRBJ1-4; DNA: TGTGCCAGCAGCTCCTACTCCGCCGAGGGTGAAAAACTGTTTTTT; CDR3: CASSSYSAEGEKLFF
size: .; D: .; V: TRBV5-1; length: 14; J: TRBJ1-2; DNA: TGCGCCAGCAGCGGAGGACAGACCTTGGATGGCTACACCTTC; CDR3: CASSGGQTLDGYTF
size: .; D: .; V: TRBV5-1; length: 14; J: TRBJ2-7; DNA: TGCGCCAGCAGCTCCCGTGCAGGGACCTACGAGCAGTACTTC; CDR3: CASSSRAGTYEQYF
size: once; D: .; V: TRBV18; length: 13; J: TRBJ1-2; DNA: TGTGCCAGCTCCCCTGACGCGGCCTATGGCTACACCTTC; CDR3: CASSPDAAYGYTF
size: .; D: .; V: TRBV6-5; length: 13; J: TRBJ2-4; DNA: TGTGCCACGCAGATCGGGGCCAAAAACATTCAGTACTTC; CDR3: CATQIGAKNIQYF
size: .; D: TRBD2; V: TRBV5-4; length: 17; J: TRBJ2-5; DNA: TGTGCCAGCAGCTTGGCCCAACTAGCGGGGCTCCAAGAGGCCCAGTACTTC; CDR3: CASSLAQLAGLQEAQYF
size: .; D: .; V: TRBV14; length: 13; J: TRBJ1-3; DNA: TGTGCCAGCAGCCAAGCGGGGGGAAACACCATATATTTT; CDR3: CASSQAGGNTIYF
size: .; D: .; V: TRBV12-3/TRBV12-4; length: 13; J: TRBJ1-5; DNA: TGTGCCAGCAGTTACAGGTTTGGTCAGCCCCAGCATTTT; CDR3: CASSYRFGQPQHF
size: .; D: .; V: TRBV9; length: 14; J: TRBJ1-1; DNA: TGTGCCAGCAGCGTAGGTGGGGGGTGGACTGAAGCTTTCTTT; CDR3: CASSVGGGWTEAFF
size: once; D: TRBD1; V: TRBV2; length: 13; J: TRBJ1-5; DNA: TGTGCCAGCAAGGACAGGGAAGGTCAGCCCCAGCATTTT; CDR3: CASKDREGQPQHF
size: once; D: .; V: TRBV5-1; length: 14; J: TRBJ2-5; DNA: TGCGCCAGCAGCTTGGCCGGACAGCAAGAGACCCAGTACTTC; CDR3: CASSLAGQQETQYF
size: .; D: TRBD1; V: TRBV19; length: 12; J: TRBJ1-6; DNA: TGTGCCAGTTGGGGGGGACAGGGCAGCCTCCACTTT; CDR3: CASWGGQGSLHF
size: .; D: TRBD1; V: TRBV24-1; length: 13; J: TRBJ2-3; DNA: TGTGCCACTGAGACAGGGGTCACAGATACGCAGTATTTT; CDR3: CATETGVTDTQYF
size: .; D: .; V: TRBV11-2; length: 15; J: TRBJ1-3; DNA: TGTGCCAGCAGTCGACAGAGTTCCTCTGGAAACACCATATATTTT; CDR3: CASSRQSSSGNTIYF
size: .; D: .; V: TRBV7-2; length: 14; J: TRBJ1-3; DNA: TGTGCCAGCAGCTTAACAGGACCTGGAAACACCATATATTTT; CDR3: CASSLTGPGNTIYF
size: .; D: .; V: TRBV12-3/TRBV12-4; length: 13; J: TRBJ1-2; DNA: TGTGCCAGCACCCCTGGGAAGGGGGATGGCTACACCTTC; CDR3: CASTPGKGDGYTF
size: few; D: .; V: TRBV20-1; length: 9; J: TRBJ1-2; DNA: TGCAGTGCCCACCAGGTCTACACCTTC; CDR3: CSAHQVYTF
size: .; D: .; V: TRBV27; length: 12; J: TRBJ1-6; DNA: TGTGCCAGGGAACCCGGGAATTCACCCCTCCACTTT; CDR3: CAREPGNSPLHF
size: .; D: TRBD1; V: TRBV10-3; length: 15; J: TRBJ1-3; DNA: TGTGCCATCAGCCCGACAGGGGCGGCCGGAAACACCATATATTTT; CDR3: CAISPTGAAGNTIYF
size: once; D: .; V: TRBV18; length: 15; J: TRBJ1-2; DNA: TGTGCCAGCTCAGCATCTTACAGGGCGGGGGATGGCTACACCTTC; CDR3: CASSASYRAGDGYTF